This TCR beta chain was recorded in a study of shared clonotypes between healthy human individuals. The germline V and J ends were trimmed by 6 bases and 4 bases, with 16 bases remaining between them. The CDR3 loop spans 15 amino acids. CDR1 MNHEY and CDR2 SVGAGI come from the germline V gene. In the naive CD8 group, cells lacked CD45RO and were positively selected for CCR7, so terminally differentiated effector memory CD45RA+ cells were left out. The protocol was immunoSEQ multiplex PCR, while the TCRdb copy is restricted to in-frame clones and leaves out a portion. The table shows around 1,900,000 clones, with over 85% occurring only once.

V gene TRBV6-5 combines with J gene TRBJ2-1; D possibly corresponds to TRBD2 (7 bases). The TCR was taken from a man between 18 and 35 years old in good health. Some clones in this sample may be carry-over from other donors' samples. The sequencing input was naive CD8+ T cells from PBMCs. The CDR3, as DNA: TGTGCCAGCAGAAGGGGGGAGGGGGGTTACAATGAGCAGTTCTTC. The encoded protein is CASRRGEGGYNEQFF.